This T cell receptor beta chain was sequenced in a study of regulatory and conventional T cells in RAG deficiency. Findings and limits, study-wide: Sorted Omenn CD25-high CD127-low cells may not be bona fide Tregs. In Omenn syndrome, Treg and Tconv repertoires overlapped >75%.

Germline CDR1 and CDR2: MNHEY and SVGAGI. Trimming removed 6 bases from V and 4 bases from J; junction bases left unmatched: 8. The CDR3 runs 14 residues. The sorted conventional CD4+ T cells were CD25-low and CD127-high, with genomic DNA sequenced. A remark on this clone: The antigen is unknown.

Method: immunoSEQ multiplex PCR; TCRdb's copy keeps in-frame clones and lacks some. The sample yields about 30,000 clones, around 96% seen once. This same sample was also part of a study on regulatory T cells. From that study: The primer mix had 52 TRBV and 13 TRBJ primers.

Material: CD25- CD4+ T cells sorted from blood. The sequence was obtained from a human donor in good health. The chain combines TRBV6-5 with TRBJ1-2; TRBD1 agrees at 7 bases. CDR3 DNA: TGTGCCAGCAGCCCGAGACAGGGTCGCTATGGCTACACCTTC. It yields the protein CASSPRQGRYGYTF.